The next 25 T cell receptor beta chains were all read from a single sample in a study of T-cell reconstitution after alpha-beta-depleted transplantation in children. Unique molecular identifiers were built into the TCRbeta library. In TCRdb, the PCR reads were re-called with MiXCR into one record per CDR3 protein. The sample has under 450,000 distinct CDR3 sequences; about 16% are singletons. The sequencing used PBMCs, mostly from graft donor cells, collected 360 days after TCRalphabeta/CD19-depleted stem cell transplant. Receptors originate from a boy younger than two who had a stem cell transplant for Wiskott-Aldrich syndrome, so the T cells may come from the graft donor.

Here the CDR3 DNA reads TGTGCCAGCAGTATGGGGGTCGGCAACACTGAAGCTTTCTTT. Residues: CASSMGVGNTEAFF. This chain joins TRBV2 and TRBJ1-1; tentative D call: TRBD1 (5 bases). CDR1 SNHLY and CDR2 FYNNEI come from the germline V gene. The CDR3 runs to 14 residues. Trimming shortened V by 5 bases and J by 2 bases, and 12 bases separated the two germline ends.

There are a few counts of this clonotype. The gene calls are TRBV7-9 and TRBJ2-3, with D possibly matching TRBD1 (6 bases). This CDR3 contains 16 residues. Germline V lookup: CDR1 SEHNR, CDR2 FQNEAQ (reference sequence). Trimming removed 0 bases at V and 1 base at J, with 11 bases between. The CDR3 reads CASSLAPTGGTDTQYF. The CDR3, as DNA: TGTGCCAGCAGCTTAGCCCCGACAGGAGGCACAGATACGCAGTATTTT.

For the CDR3, the DNA is TGCAGCGGAGGGGGGGCATCGAACACTGAAGCTTTCTTT. The encoded protein is CSGGGASNTEAFF. The chain carries TRBV29-1 and TRBJ1-1, with TRBD1 as a possible D gene (6 bases). The CDR3 has 13 amino acids. Germline V gives CDR1 SQVTM, CDR2 ANQGSEA. V lost 7 bases and J lost 1, with 13 bases in between.

Only a few counts were recorded for this clonotype. The chain links TRBV27 to TRBJ1-4, with TRBD1 as a possible D gene (6 bases). Germline lookup yields CDR1 MNHEY and CDR2 SMNVEV (reference sequence). This CDR3 is built from 16 residues. Trimming cost V 4 bases and J 3 bases, with 15 bases left between them. The CDR3, as DNA: TGTGCCAGCAGTTACCGCAGGGGCTTAGCTAATGAAAAACTGTTTTTT. As protein: CASSYRRGLANEKLFF.

The V and J genes are TRBV15 and TRBJ2-1; D perhaps matches TRBD2 (5 bases). Trimming cost V 0 bases and J 15 bases, with 18 bases left between them. Germline values: CDR1 LNHNV, CDR2 YYDKDF (reference sequence). The CDR3 has 14 amino acids. The CDR3 DNA is TGTGCCACCAGCAGAGAGAAGGGCACAGTTGGAGGGTTCTTC. Amino acid sequence: CATSREKGTVGGFF.

This clonotype occurred a few times. The junction and the germline gene differ at one end; a read error may be behind it. The V and J genes are TRBV2 and TRBJ1-6; TRBD1 might be the D (5 bases). The CDR3 covers 11 residues. Germline CDR1 reads SNHLY; CDR2 reads FYNNEI. CDR3 in amino acids: CASSYSGQSDF. DNA of the CDR3: TGTGCCAGCAGCTACTCGGGGCAGTCTGACTTT.

J is TRBJ2-3 and V is TRBV19, with 12 positions matching TRBD2. The germline CDR1 and CDR2 sequences are LNHDA and SQIVND (reference sequence). J lost 0 bases, V lost 1 base, and 5 bases had no gene match. CDR3 length: 18 amino acids. CDR3 amino acids: CASSIGVGLAGSTDTQYF. The CDR3 DNA reads TGTGCCAGTAGTATAGGGGTAGGACTAGCGGGAAGCACAGATACGCAGTATTTT.

This clonotype showed up just a few times. The genes are TRBV4-1 and TRBJ2-3; TRBD2 matches at 7 bases. Germline CDR1 is MGHRA and CDR2 is YSYEKL. This CDR3 is built from 15 residues. V trimming: 1 base; J trimming: 2 bases; junction bases outside the gene matches: 3. As DNA, the CDR3 is TGCGCCAGCAGCCAAGTCCGGGACTACACAGATACGCAGTATTTT. Protein product: CASSQVRDYTDTQYF.

This chain joins TRBV5-1 and TRBJ2-1; TRBD2 matches 10 bases. The germline gives CDR1 SGHRS, CDR2 YFSETQ. Trimming cost V 4 bases and J 4 bases; bases outside gene matches: 5. The CDR3 is made up of 15 amino acids. CDR3 nucleotide sequence: TGCGCCAGCAGCCACCCTAGCGGGAGTTACAATGAGCAGTTCTTC. As protein: CASSHPSGSYNEQFF.

The chain links TRBV10-3 to TRBJ2-3; 9 nucleotides match TRBD2. From germline, CDR1 is ENHRY and CDR2 SYGVKD. Trimming at V came to 5 bases and at J to 1 base, leaving 7 bases not matched to a gene. This CDR3 is built from 16 residues. CDR3 sequence reads: CAISNLAGAGTDTQYF. The CDR3 DNA reads TGTGCCATCAGTAACTTAGCGGGAGCGGGCACAGATACGCAGTATTTT.

The sample holds a few counts of this clonotype. The chain carries TRBV6-2 or TRBV6-3 and TRBJ2-4; D possibly corresponds to TRBD2 (6 bases). Germline lookup yields CDR1 MNHEY and CDR2 SVGEGT. The V and J ends lost 0 bases and 6 bases respectively, with 12 bases between them. The CDR3 spans 15 residues. As DNA, the CDR3 is TGTGCCAGCAGTTACTCAAGGGTTAGCGGAAACATTCAGTACTTC. Its protein product is CASSYSRVSGNIQYF.

This clonotype was counted at least ten times. The genes are TRBV12-3 or TRBV12-4 and TRBJ2-7, with D possibly matching TRBD1 (7 bases). The CDR3 runs 14 residues. Trimming cost V 4 bases and J 0 bases, with 10 bases left between them. The CDR3 bases are TGTGCCAGCAGTTCAGGGGGGAGCTCCTACGAGCAGTACTTC. It translates to CASSSGGSSYEQYF.

This clonotype was recorded at least ten times. The CDR3 region has the DNA TGCAGCGTAAGACGGGGTTTTGATCAGCCCCAGCATTTT. Its translation is CSVRRGFDQPQHF. This chain links TRBV29-1 with TRBJ1-5; D not certain. V dropped 6 bases and J dropped 5 bases, with 14 bases sitting between them. CDR1 and CDR2 (germline): SQVTM, ANQGSEA. The CDR3 is 13 residues long.

The chain is built from TRBV7-9 and TRBJ2-7; D is ambiguous. The CDR3 runs to 16 residues. Trimming took 4 bases from V and 3 from J, leaving 19 bases between them. CDR1 is SEHNR, CDR2 FQNEAQ, per germline (reference sequence). CDR3 bases: TGTGCCAGCAGCTGGACCCTCCCCCCCAACCGCTACGAGCAGTACTTC. This encodes CASSWTLPPNRYEQYF.

The genes are TRBV10-3 and TRBJ2-1; 14 bases are shared with TRBD2. The CDR3 loop spans 18 amino acids. Germline lookup yields CDR1 ENHRY and CDR2 SYGVKD. The V segment lost 7 bases and the J segment 0 bases; nucleotides outside the gene matches: 8. The CDR3 protein is CAITPTSGRGGSYNEQFF. DNA for the CDR3: TGTGCCATCACCCCGACTAGCGGGAGGGGAGGCTCCTACAATGAGCAGTTCTTC.

About this clonotype itself: A single base separates this from a much larger clone, so it may be a read error. The genes are TRBV5-1 and TRBJ2-7; TRBD1 aligns across 9 bases. Germline loops: CDR1 SGHRS, CDR2 YFSETQ. This CDR3 spans 14 amino acids. V gave up 4 bases and J gave up 2 bases; unmatched junction bases: 4. CDR3 amino acids: CASSQRTGAYEQYF. The CDR3 DNA sequence: TGCGCCAGCAGCCAAAGGACAGGGGCCTACGAGCAGTACTTC.

This clonotype was recorded many times. V and J are TRBV12-3 or TRBV12-4 and TRBJ2-1; perhaps TRBD2 as D (6 bases). The length of the CDR3 is 13 residues. The V end was cut by 6 bases, the J end by 8 bases, with 14 bases between. Here the CDR3 DNA reads TGTGCCAGCAGCCTCCGTCCGGGAGATGAGCAGTTCTTC. It is translated as CASSLRPGDEQFF.

This clonotype has ten or more counts. The genes are TRBV11-1 and TRBJ2-5, with a tentative D call TRBD2 (5 bases). CDR3 length: 18 residues. Germline assignment: CDR1 SGHAT and CDR2 FQDESV (reference sequence). Trimming removed 2 bases from V and 5 bases from J, with 24 bases in between. In DNA, the CDR3 is TGTGCCAGCAGCTTAATAATAATGACCGGGATCCTCCAGGAGACCCAGTACTTC. The encoded protein is CASSLIIMTGILQETQYF.

The chain links TRBV10-3 to TRBJ2-7; the D is unclear. Germline CDR1 is ENHRY and CDR2 is SYGVKD. Trimming removed 2 bases from V and 4 bases from J, with 9 bases in between. The CDR3 runs 13 residues. CDR3 amino acids: CAISEVVGYEQYF. The CDR3 region has the DNA TGTGCCATCAGTGAGGTTGTAGGTTACGAGCAGTACTTC.

The sample holds a few counts of this clonotype. The CDR3 sequence is CSARLAGGGYEQYF. CDR3 DNA: TGCAGTGCTAGACTAGCGGGAGGAGGGTACGAGCAGTACTTC. This chain links TRBV20-1 with TRBJ2-7; 11 bases agree with TRBD2. Germline trimming cut 2 bases from V and 4 bases from J; bases unmatched to any gene: 4. The CDR3 is 14 residues long. The germline V gene encodes CDR1 DFQATT and CDR2 SNEGSKA (reference sequence).

CDR3 DNA sequence: TGCAGTGCCCCCCCGGGGGGGGGGAAAAACATTCAGTACTTC. This codes for CSAPPGGGKNIQYF. The chain employs TRBV20-1 and TRBJ2-4, with 8 bases lining up with TRBD2. The CDR3 spans 14 residues. CDR1 DFQATT and CDR2 SNEGSKA come from the germline V gene (reference sequence). With V trimmed by 6 bases and J by 4 bases, 8 bases remained unmatched.

At least ten counts were recorded for this clonotype. This rearrangement joins TRBV7-9 to TRBJ2-7, with a possible D match to TRBD1 (6 bases). This CDR3 contains 12 residues. The germline gives CDR1 SEHNR, CDR2 FQNEAQ (reference sequence). V was trimmed by 3 bases and J by 7 bases, leaving 10 bases between them. The DNA for the CDR3 is TGTGCCAGCAGCTTCACAGGGAATGAGCAGTACTTC. Its translation: CASSFTGNEQYF.

The rearrangement links TRBV24-1 to TRBJ1-1; no clear D gene. The germline gives CDR1 KGHDR, CDR2 SFDVKD. The CDR3 totals 15 residues. Trimming stripped 7 bases from V and 0 bases from J, with 14 bases between. In DNA, the CDR3 is TGTGCCACCAGCTCCGGGAAGACCTTGAACACTGAAGCTTTCTTT. Amino acids: CATSSGKTLNTEAFF.

The chain combines TRBV12-3 or TRBV12-4 with TRBJ2-3, with 8 bases fitting TRBD1. V shed 1 base, J shed 6 bases, and the junction held 3 bases outside the gene matches. This CDR3 is 14 amino acids long. The CDR3 region has the DNA TGTGCCAGCAGTTTAGGGACAGGGAAGGATACGCAGTATTTT. As protein: CASSLGTGKDTQYF.

V gene TRBV24-1 combines with J gene TRBJ2-5, with D uncertain. The germline V gene has CDR1 KGHDR and CDR2 SFDVKD. The ends were cut back, 4 bases at V and 5 bases at J, with 16 bases in the middle. CDR3 size: 15 residues. CDR3 protein: CATSDQDTLQETQYF. The CDR3 DNA follows: TGTGCCACCAGTGACCAAGACACCCTGCAGGAGACCCAGTACTTC.